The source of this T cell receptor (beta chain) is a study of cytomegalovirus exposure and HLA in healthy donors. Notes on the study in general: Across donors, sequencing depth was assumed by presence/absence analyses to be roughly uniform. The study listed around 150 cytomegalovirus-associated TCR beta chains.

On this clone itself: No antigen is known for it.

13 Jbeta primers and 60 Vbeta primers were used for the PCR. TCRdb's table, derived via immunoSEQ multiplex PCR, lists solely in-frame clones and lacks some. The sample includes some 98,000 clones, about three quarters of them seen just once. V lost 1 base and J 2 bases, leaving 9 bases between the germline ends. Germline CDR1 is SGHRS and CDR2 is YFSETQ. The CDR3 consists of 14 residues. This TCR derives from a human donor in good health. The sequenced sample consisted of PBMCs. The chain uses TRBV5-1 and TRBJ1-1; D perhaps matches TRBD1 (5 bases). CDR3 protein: CASSLNQGNTEAFF. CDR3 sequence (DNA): TGCGCCAGCAGCTTGAACCAGGGTAACACTGAAGCTTTCTTT.